What follows is one TCR beta chain and its context. The data were taken from a study of blood T cell repertoires in COVID-19. In the study overall: Whether acute or convalescent, the COVID-19 samples came from the United States, Italy and Spain. PBMCs, B-cell-depleted T cells, or T cells provided the cDNA or gDNA that made up the material.

Sequencing used immunoSEQ multiplex PCR; TCRdb keeps in-frame clones, though not all of them. The table shows 200,000 to 250,000 clones, with 65% to 90% occurring only once. Grouping used clinical history reported by participants in a survey and questionnaire. The length of the CDR3 is 11 residues. Trimming cost V 10 bases and J 1 base, with 7 bases left between them. Per germline, CDR1 LNHDA and CDR2 SQIVND (reference sequence). The material sequenced was PBMCs or T cells enriched from blood (not recorded which). This chain links TRBV19 with TRBJ2-5, with a tentative D call TRBD2 (5 bases). The clonotype comes from a woman in her forties with acute COVID-19. CDR3: CATLAQETQYF. CDR3 DNA: TGTGCCACGCTAGCCCAAGAGACCCAGTACTTC.